Below are 11 T cell receptor beta chains sequenced from a single sample in a study of T cells in Graves' hyperthyroidism and ophthalmopathy. TCR beta CDR3 region amplification was performed from RNA transcripts. HTBI primers were used for first-round RT-PCR of the TCR CDR3. Each CDR3 protein gets one entry after TCRdb re-called the multiplex PCR reads with MiXCR. The table includes around 400,000 distinct CDR3 sequences, approximately 13% detected once. Sequencing was carried out using blood. These receptors originate from a woman aged 18 to 35 with Graves' hyperthyroidism.

Ten or more counts support this clonotype. The chain couples TRBV27 to TRBJ2-3, with 9 bases identical to TRBD2. This CDR3 is built from 17 residues. CDR1 and CDR2 from the germline V gene are MNHEY and SMNVEV (reference sequence). The junction had 15 bases not matched to a gene; V was cut back by 6 bases and J by 5 bases. Written as DNA, the CDR3 is TGTGCCAGCAGCCCCTTCTTTAGCGGGGGAGGCCGAGATACGCAGTATTTT. The encoded protein is CASSPFFSGGGRDTQYF.

This clonotype was seen at least ten times. This rearrangement joins TRBV11-2 to TRBJ2-2; a weak D match, TRBD1 (6 bases). V lost 1 base and J lost 4, with 16 bases in between. Germline V gene sequence: CDR1 SGHAT, CDR2 FQNNGV. The CDR3 is made up of 17 amino acids. CDR3 sequence (DNA): TGTGCCAGCAGCTTAGTAACACAGCCCAGGGGCACCGGGGAGCTGTTTTTT. This sequence encodes CASSLVTQPRGTGELFF.

The rearrangement uses TRBV28 and TRBJ1-5, with 7 bases lining up with TRBD1. J gave up 4 bases and V 6 bases, and 9 bases lay outside the gene matches. The CDR3 runs to 15 residues. Germline V gives CDR1 MDHEN, CDR2 SYDVKM. CDR3 DNA: TGTGCCAGCAGGTCAACAGGGGTACGAAATCAGCCCCAGCATTTT. Translated: CASRSTGVRNQPQHF.

Ten or more counts support this clonotype. This rearrangement joins TRBV7-8 to TRBJ1-5; TRBD1 is a possible D gene (6 bases). This CDR3 has 16 residues. From germline, CDR1 is SGHVS and CDR2 FQNEAQ. V gave up 2 bases and J gave up 2 bases, with 13 bases separating them. The CDR3 protein is CASSLNPGVRNQPQHF. As DNA, the CDR3 is TGTGCCAGCAGCTTAAATCCAGGGGTGCGCAATCAGCCCCAGCATTTT.

This clonotype has at least ten counts. This chain links TRBV6-1 with TRBJ2-1; 13 bases are a match to TRBD2. The CDR3 is made up of 19 amino acids. V lost 4 bases and J lost 4; bases outside the gene matches: 13. The germline V gene has CDR1 MNHNS and CDR2 SASEGT. The CDR3 sequence: CASSGLGLAGESSYNEQFF. In DNA, the CDR3 is TGTGCCAGCAGTGGTTTAGGACTAGCGGGAGAAAGTTCTTACAATGAGCAGTTCTTC.

This clonotype was seen more than once but under ten times. The chain uses TRBV30 and TRBJ2-1; 7 bases are a match to TRBD2. V lost 2 bases to trimming and J lost 6 bases; unmatched junction nucleotides: 7. The CDR3 has 14 residues. Germline values: CDR1 GTSNPN, CDR2 SVGIG (reference sequence). Here the CDR3 DNA reads TGTGCCTGGAGTTGGCGGGAGCGGCTCAATGAGCAGTTCTTC. The encoded protein is CAWSWRERLNEQFF.

This clonotype was found many times. This sequence joins TRBV20-1 and TRBJ1-1; maybe TRBD1 (6 bases). V lost 0 bases and J 2 bases, leaving 10 bases between the germline ends. Germline lookup yields CDR1 DFQATT and CDR2 SNEGSKA (reference sequence). CDR3 size: 14 residues. The CDR3 DNA is TGCAGTGCTAGAGATGACGGGGGCAACACTGAAGCTTTCTTT. It yields the protein CSARDDGGNTEAFF.

The V call is TRBV7-3, the J call TRBJ2-7; D is unclear. CDR3 length: 13 amino acids. Trimming pared 4 bases from V and 3 bases from J, leaving 10 bases between. Germline V gives CDR1 SGHTA, CDR2 FQGTGA. CDR3 protein: CASSSGSFYEQYF. In nucleotides, the CDR3 is TGTGCCAGCAGCTCGGGCAGCTTCTACGAGCAGTACTTC. Combining the CDR3 with reference TRBV7-3 and TRBJ2-7 gives the whole variable domain GAGVSQTPSNKVTEKGKYVELRCDPISGHTALYWYRQSLGQGPEFLIYFQGTGAADDSGLPNDRFFAVRPEGSVSTLKIQRTERGDSAVYLCASSSGSFYEQYFGPGTRLTVT.

This clonotype has at least ten counts. The genes are TRBV6-2 or TRBV6-3 and TRBJ1-2, with 10 bases that match TRBD1. The CDR3 is made up of 12 amino acids. J lost 3 bases, V lost 10 bases, and 2 bases had no gene match. Germline loops: CDR1 MNHEY, CDR2 SVGEGT. The CDR3 region is CATGQGDYGYTF. The CDR3 bases are TGTGCCACCGGACAGGGGGACTATGGCTACACCTTC.

In its sample, this clonotype was seen many times. This rearrangement joins TRBV7-9 to TRBJ2-7, with D perhaps assigned TRBD1 or TRBD2 (6 bases each). Per germline, CDR1 SEHNR and CDR2 FQNEAQ (reference sequence). This CDR3 spans 17 amino acids. V shed 5 bases and J shed 6 bases, with 26 bases lying between them. CDR3: CASSPKGGRLDSREQYF. In DNA, the CDR3 is TGTGCCAGCAGCCCAAAAGGGGGGCGTTTAGATTCCCGCGAGCAGTACTTC.

This clonotype was counted a few times. V gene TRBV19 combines with J gene TRBJ1-2; no firm D call. Germline lookup yields CDR1 LNHDA and CDR2 SQIVND (reference sequence). Trimming took 9 bases from V and 8 from J, leaving 16 bases between them. The CDR3 totals 12 residues. The CDR3, as DNA: TGTGCCAGCGACGGACCGGCGGGCGGCTACACCTTC. As protein: CASDGPAGGYTF.